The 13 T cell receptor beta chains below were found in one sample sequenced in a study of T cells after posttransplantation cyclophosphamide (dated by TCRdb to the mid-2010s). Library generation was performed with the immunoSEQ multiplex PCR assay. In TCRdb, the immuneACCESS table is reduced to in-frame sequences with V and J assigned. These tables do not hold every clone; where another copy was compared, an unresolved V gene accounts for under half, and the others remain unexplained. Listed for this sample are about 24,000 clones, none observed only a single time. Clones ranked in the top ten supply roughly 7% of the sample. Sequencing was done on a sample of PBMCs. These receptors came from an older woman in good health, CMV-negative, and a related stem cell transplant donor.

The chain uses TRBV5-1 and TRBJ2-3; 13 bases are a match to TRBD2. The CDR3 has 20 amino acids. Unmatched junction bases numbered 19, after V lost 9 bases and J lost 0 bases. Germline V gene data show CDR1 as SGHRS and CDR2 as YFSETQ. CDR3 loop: CATKGLTTSGGSGSTDTQYF. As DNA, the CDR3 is TGCGCCACAAAAGGACTAACGACTAGCGGGGGGTCGGGTAGCACAGATACGCAGTATTTT.

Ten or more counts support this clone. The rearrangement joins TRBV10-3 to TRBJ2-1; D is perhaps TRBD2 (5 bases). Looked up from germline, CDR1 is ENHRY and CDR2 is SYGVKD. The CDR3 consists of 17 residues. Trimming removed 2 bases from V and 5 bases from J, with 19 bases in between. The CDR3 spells CAISEDSTSGSDNEQFF. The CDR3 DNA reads TGTGCCATCAGTGAGGACTCAACCTCGGGGTCCGACAATGAGCAGTTCTTC.

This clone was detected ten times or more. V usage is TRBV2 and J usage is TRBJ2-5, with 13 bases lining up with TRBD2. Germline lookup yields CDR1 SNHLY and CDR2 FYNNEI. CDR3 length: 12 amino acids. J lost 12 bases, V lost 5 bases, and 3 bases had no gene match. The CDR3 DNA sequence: TGTGCCAGCAGTCGAGGACTAGCGGGAGAGTACTTC. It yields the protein CASSRGLAGEYF.

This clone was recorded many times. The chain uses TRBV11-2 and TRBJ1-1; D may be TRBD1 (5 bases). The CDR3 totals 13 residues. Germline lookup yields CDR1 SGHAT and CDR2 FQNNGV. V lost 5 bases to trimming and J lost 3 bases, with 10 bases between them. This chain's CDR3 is CASSIRQYTEAFF. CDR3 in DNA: TGTGCCAGCAGCATTCGACAGTACACTGAAGCTTTCTTT.

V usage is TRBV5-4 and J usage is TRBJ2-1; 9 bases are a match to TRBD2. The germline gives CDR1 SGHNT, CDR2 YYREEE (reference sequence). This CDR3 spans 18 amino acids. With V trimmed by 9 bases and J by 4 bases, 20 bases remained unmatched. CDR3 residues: CATQTGTSLSGLYNEQFF. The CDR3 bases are TGTGCCACCCAGACCGGGACTAGCCTAAGTGGGCTTTACAATGAGCAGTTCTTC.

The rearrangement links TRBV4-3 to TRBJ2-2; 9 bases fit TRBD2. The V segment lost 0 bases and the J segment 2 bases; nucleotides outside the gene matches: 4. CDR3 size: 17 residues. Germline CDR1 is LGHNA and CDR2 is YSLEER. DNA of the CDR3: TGCGCCAGCAGCCAAGATGGCGGGGGGGGAAACACCGGGGAGCTGTTTTTT. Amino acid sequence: CASSQDGGGGNTGELFF.

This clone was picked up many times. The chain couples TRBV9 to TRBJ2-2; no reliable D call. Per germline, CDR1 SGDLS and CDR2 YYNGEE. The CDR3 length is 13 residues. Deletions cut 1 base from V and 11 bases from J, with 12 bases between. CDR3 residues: CASSVHDSDELFF. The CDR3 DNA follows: TGTGCCAGCAGCGTACACGACTCCGACGAGCTGTTTTTT.

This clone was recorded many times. The CDR3 DNA follows: TGTGCCAGTAGTATAGCCACGAGAAGCACAGATACGCAGTATTTT. Encoded protein: CASSIATRSTDTQYF. The V call is TRBV19, the J call TRBJ2-3; D gene ambiguous. CDR3 size: 15 residues. The germline CDR1 and CDR2 sequences are LNHDA and SQIVND (reference sequence). The V end was cut by 1 base, the J end by 0 bases, with 8 bases between.

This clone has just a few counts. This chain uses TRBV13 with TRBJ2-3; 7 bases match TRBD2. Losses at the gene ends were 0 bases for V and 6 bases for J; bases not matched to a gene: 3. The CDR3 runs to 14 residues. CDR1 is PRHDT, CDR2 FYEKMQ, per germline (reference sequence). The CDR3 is CASSLGRGKDTQYF. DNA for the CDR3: TGTGCCAGCAGCTTAGGGCGGGGGAAGGATACGCAGTATTTT.

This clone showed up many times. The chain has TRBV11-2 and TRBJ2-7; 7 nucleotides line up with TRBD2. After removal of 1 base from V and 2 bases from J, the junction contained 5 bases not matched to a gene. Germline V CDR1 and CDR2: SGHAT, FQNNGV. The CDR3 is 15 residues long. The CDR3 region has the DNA TGTGCCAGCAGCTTAGGGCTAGCGGCCCCCTACGAGCAGTACTTC. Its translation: CASSLGLAAPYEQYF.

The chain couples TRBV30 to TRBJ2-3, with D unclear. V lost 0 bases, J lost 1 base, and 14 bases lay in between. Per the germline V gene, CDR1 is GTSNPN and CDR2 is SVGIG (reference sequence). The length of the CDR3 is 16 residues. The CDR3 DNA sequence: TGTGCCTGGAGTGTAGGCCCTAGTTCGGGCACAGATACGCAGTATTTT. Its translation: CAWSVGPSSGTDTQYF.

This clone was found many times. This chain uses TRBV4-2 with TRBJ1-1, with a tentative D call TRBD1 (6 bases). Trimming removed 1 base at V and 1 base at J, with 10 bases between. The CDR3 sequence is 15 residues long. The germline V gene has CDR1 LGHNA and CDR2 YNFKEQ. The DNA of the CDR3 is TGTGCCAGCAGCCAAGTACAGGGAACGAACACTGAAGCTTTCTTT. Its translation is CASSQVQGTNTEAFF.

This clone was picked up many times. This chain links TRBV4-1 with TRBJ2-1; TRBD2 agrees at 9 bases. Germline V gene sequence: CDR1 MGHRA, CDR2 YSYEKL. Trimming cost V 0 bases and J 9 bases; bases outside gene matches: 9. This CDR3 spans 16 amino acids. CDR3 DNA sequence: TGCGCCAGCAGCCAAGAGTCGATAGCGGGAGCGCGTGAGCAGTTCTTC. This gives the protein CASSQESIAGAREQFF.